These 30 T cell receptor beta chains were sequenced from one sample in a study of T-cell reconstitution after alpha-beta-depleted transplantation in children (dated by TCRdb to 2016 to 2017). Library construction relied on PCR. TCRdb shows the sequencer as Illumina HiSeq 2500. To normalize quantification of the TCRbeta repertoire, the TCR libraries were built with molecular barcoding that relied on unique molecular identifiers. The public sequencing data were trimmed at Q25 with fastp and processed into clonotypes with MiXCR by TCRdb, which kept only in-frame beta chains. Identical CDR3 proteins give one entry, which carries the most common genes and DNA. The sample table shows about 170,000 distinct CDR3 sequences, and roughly 11% are seen once. Roughly 13% of the sample comes from the top ten. The sample's treatment or condition label, decoded: allogeneic hematopoietic cell transplantation with graft depleted of TCRalphabeta T cells and CD19 B cells.

Sample: PBMCs, taken before TCRalphabeta/CD19-depleted stem cell transplant. These receptors were taken from a boy between 2 and 15 years old with acute myeloid leukemia, due to receive a stem cell transplant.

Many counts were recorded for this clonotype. The chain carries TRBV29-1 and TRBJ2-3, with D possibly being TRBD2 (5 bases). The CDR3 sequence is 12 residues long. Trimming took off 7 bases at V and 1 base at J, with 9 bases between the two ends. Germline CDR1 is SQVTM and CDR2 is ANQGSEA. The DNA of the CDR3 is TGCAGCGCAGCCGGGGGCACAGATACGCAGTATTTT. Translated: CSAAGGTDTQYF.

This clonotype was observed many times. The chain combines TRBV15 with TRBJ2-2; no clear D gene. The CDR3 extends over 15 amino acids. V lost 6 bases and J lost 2, with 13 bases in between. CDR1 and CDR2 from the germline V gene are LNHNV and YYDKDF (reference sequence). CDR3 protein: CATSVSGLNTGELFF. The CDR3 nucleotides read TGTGCCACCAGTGTATCGGGTCTCAACACCGGGGAGCTGTTTTTT.

The chain is built from TRBV30 and TRBJ1-1; tentative D call: TRBD1 (6 bases). Germline-derived CDR1 and CDR2 are GTSNPN and SVGIG (reference sequence). This CDR3 has 12 residues. V lost 1 base and J lost 7, with 10 bases in between. The CDR3 region has the DNA TGTGCCTGGAGTGCGGGGGCGGGTGAAGCTTTCTTT. Protein: CAWSAGAGEAFF.

This clonotype was recorded many times. The gene calls are TRBV5-6 and TRBJ2-5; 7 bases are shared with TRBD1. In germline, CDR1 is SGHDT, CDR2 YYEEEE. This CDR3 has 13 amino acids. Trimming took 1 base from V and 5 from J; bases not matched to a gene: 2. The CDR3 loop reads CASSLTGVETQYF. The CDR3 DNA reads TGTGCCAGCAGCTTGACAGGGGTGGAGACCCAGTACTTC. The full variable domain, its missing parts supplied by reference TRBV5-6 and TRBJ2-5, is DAGVTQSPTHLIKTRGQQVTLRCSPKSGHDTVSWYQQALGQGPQFIFQYYEEEERQRGNFPDRFSGHQFPNYSSELNVNALLLGDSALYLCASSLTGVETQYFGPGTRLLVL.

In its sample, this clonotype was seen many times. The chain employs TRBV30 and TRBJ2-7; D is unclear. V lost 3 bases, J lost 0 bases, and 12 bases lay in between. This CDR3 spans 14 amino acids. Germline assignment: CDR1 GTSNPN and CDR2 SVGIG (reference sequence). The CDR3 here is CAWSPGYSSYEQYF. In nucleotides, the CDR3 is TGTGCCTGGAGCCCGGGTTACAGCTCCTACGAGCAGTACTTC. Based on the CDR3 plus reference TRBV30 and TRBJ2-7, the full variable domain is SQTIHQWPATLVQPVGSPLSLECTVEGTSNPNLYWYRQAAGRGLQLLFYSVGIGQISSEVPQNLSASRPQDRQFILSSKKLLLSDSGFYLCAWSPGYSSYEQYFGPGTRLTVT.

The gene calls are TRBV9 and TRBJ2-7; 7 bases map to TRBD1. The V gene's germline CDR1 is SGDLS and CDR2 YYNGEE. This CDR3 has 15 amino acids. V trimming: 0 bases; J trimming: 2 bases; junction bases outside the gene matches: 5. The chain's CDR3 is CASSVATGQAYEQYF. DNA of the CDR3: TGTGCCAGCAGCGTAGCTACAGGACAGGCCTACGAGCAGTACTTC.

This clonotype was seen ten or more times. The rearrangement uses TRBV20-1 and TRBJ1-4, with a tentative D call TRBD1 (6 bases). CDR3 length equals 14 residues. Trimming stripped 0 bases from V and 7 bases from J, with 12 bases between. Germline V gives CDR1 DFQATT, CDR2 SNEGSKA (reference sequence). In nucleotides, the CDR3 is TGCAGTGCTAGAGAATCAGGGGTGGGTGAAAAACTGTTTTTT. It codes for CSARESGVGEKLFF.

To note about this clonotype: This may stem from a read error, because a much larger clone lies one nucleotide away. The chain employs TRBV20-1 and TRBJ1-2, with 9 bases that match TRBD1. The CDR3 has 14 amino acids. Germline assignment: CDR1 DFQATT and CDR2 SNEGSKA (reference sequence). CDR3 coding DNA: TGCAGTGCTAGTGGACAGGGGACTAACTATGGCTACCCCTTC. It is translated as CSASGQGTNYGYPF.

At least ten counts were recorded for this clonotype. V usage is TRBV20-1 and J usage is TRBJ2-1, with D maybe TRBD2 (7 bases). The CDR3 runs 15 residues. Trimming pared 4 bases from V and 8 bases from J, leaving 21 bases between. Per germline, CDR1 DFQATT and CDR2 SNEGSKA (reference sequence). CDR3 region: CSAKHGGRLLYEQFF. The CDR3 nucleotides read TGCAGTGCTAAACACGGGGGGCGGTTGTTGTATGAGCAGTTCTTC.

This clonotype came up many times. The genes are TRBV20-1 and TRBJ2-7; 9 nucleotides agree with TRBD2. Germline V gene lookup returns CDR1 DFQATT and CDR2 SNEGSKA (reference sequence). J lost 0 bases, V lost 0 bases, and 9 bases had no gene match. The CDR3 is 17 amino acids. The CDR3 sequence: CSARDRLLAGTSYEQYF. As DNA, the CDR3 is TGCAGTGCTAGAGATAGGTTGCTAGCGGGAACCTCCTACGAGCAGTACTTC.

This clonotype was counted ten times or more. CDR3 sequence: CASSLDRGASSYNEQFF. The CDR3 DNA is TGTGCCAGCAGCTTAGATCGGGGGGCCAGCTCCTACAATGAGCAGTTCTTC. V usage is TRBV11-3 and J usage is TRBJ2-1, with D perhaps TRBD2 (7 bases). Trimming removed 0 bases at V and 0 bases at J, with 12 bases between. The CDR3 spans 17 residues. The germline CDR1 and CDR2 sequences are SGHNT and YENEEA. The full variable domain, rest sourced from reference TRBV11-3 and TRBJ2-1, is EAGVVQSPRYKIIEKKQPVAFWCNPISGHNTLYWYLQNLGQGPELLIRYENEEAVDDSQLPKDRFSAERLKGVDSTLKIQPAELGDSAVYLCASSLDRGASSYNEQFFGPGTRLTVL.

This clonotype was recorded at least ten times. The chain couples TRBV6-5 to TRBJ2-3; D is undetermined. V shed 2 bases and J shed 6 bases, with 9 bases lying between them. CDR3 length equals 13 residues. Germline V CDR1 and CDR2: MNHEY, SVGAGI. The CDR3 is CASSYRIGDTQYF. Written as DNA, the CDR3 is TGTGCCAGCAGTTACCGAATTGGGGATACGCAGTATTTT.

This clonotype was picked up many times. This chain connects TRBV14 to TRBJ2-2, with TRBD2 matching 8 bases. This CDR3 spans 16 amino acids. With 1 base clipped from V and 5 bases from J, the junction kept 6 bases outside the gene matches. Germline values: CDR1 SGHDN, CDR2 FVKESK. The CDR3 region has the DNA TGTGCCAGCAGCCAAGGGGCCAGCGGGAGTACCGGGGAGCTGTTTTTT. Residues: CASSQGASGSTGELFF.

This clonotype appeared many times. This sequence joins TRBV5-1 and TRBJ1-2, with 10 bases identical to TRBD1. V lost 4 bases and J lost 1; bases outside the gene matches: 7. The CDR3 contains 16 residues. Germline-derived CDR1 and CDR2 are SGHRS and YFSETQ. CDR3 nucleotide sequence: TGCGCCAGCAGCCCTGGCCGGGACAGGGGTAACTATGGCTACACCTTC. It translates to CASSPGRDRGNYGYTF.

In this sample, this clonotype turned up many times. V usage is TRBV6-5 and J usage is TRBJ1-1; D is unresolved. The CDR3 sequence is 13 residues long. CDR1 is MNHEY, CDR2 SVGAGI, per germline. The V end lost 4 bases, the J end lost 1 base, and 7 bases lay between the germline ends. This chain's CDR3 is CASSSPGNTEAFF. The CDR3 coding sequence is TGTGCCAGCAGTTCCCCGGGGAACACTGAAGCTTTCTTT.

The genes are TRBV19 and TRBJ1-2; no clear D gene. The ends were cut back, 8 bases at V and 7 bases at J, with 14 bases in the middle. The CDR3 loop spans 12 amino acids. Germline CDR1 reads LNHDA; CDR2 reads SQIVND (reference sequence). Here the CDR3 DNA reads TGTGCCAGTTATGGTAGCTTGCCTGGCTACACCTTC. This encodes CASYGSLPGYTF.

This clonotype was observed many times. The genes are TRBV11-2 and TRBJ2-2; possible D gene TRBD2, 5 bases. The germline V gene encodes CDR1 SGHAT and CDR2 FQNNGV. V gave up 1 base and J gave up 4 bases, with 10 bases separating them. CDR3 length: 15 residues. CDR3 coding DNA: TGTGCCAGCAGCTTAGCGCGGACTCTCACCGGGGAGCTGTTTTTT. It yields the protein CASSLARTLTGELFF.

There are many counts of this clonotype. The chain uses TRBV12-3 or TRBV12-4 and TRBJ1-1; TRBD1 aligns across 9 bases. The trim removed 3 bases at V and 7 bases at J, leaving 9 bases unmatched. There are 15 residues in the CDR3. The CDR3 bases are TGTGCCAGCAGTTTTTCCCCACAGGGGGCTCGTGAAGCTTTCTTT. This codes for CASSFSPQGAREAFF.

This clonotype was seen many times. This chain's CDR3 is CASSLVWGGSYEQYV. The CDR3 DNA reads TGTGCCAGCAGCTTGGTGTGGGGGGGATCCTACGAGCAGTACGTC. The chain is built from TRBV5-5 and TRBJ2-7, with TRBD2 matching 7 bases. This CDR3 spans 15 amino acids. Per germline, CDR1 SGHKS and CDR2 YYEKEE (reference sequence). After removal of 0 bases from V and 1 base from J, the junction contained 4 bases not matched to a gene.

The CDR3 sequence is CASSQGYGGLSYEQYF. The DNA of the CDR3 is TGCGCCAGCAGCCAGGGGTACGGGGGCCTCTCCTACGAGCAGTACTTC. The chain uses TRBV4-1 and TRBJ2-7; D possibly uses TRBD1 or TRBD2 (6 bases each). Between the trimmed V and J ends, which lost 3 bases and 0 bases, there was a span of 15 bases. This CDR3 is 16 amino acids long. Germline V gene sequence: CDR1 MGHRA, CDR2 YSYEKL.

This clonotype was found many times. The chain carries TRBV12-3 or TRBV12-4 and TRBJ2-1; D is undetermined. V was shortened by 3 bases and J by 0 bases, with 9 bases between the two germline ends. The CDR3 length is 15 residues. The CDR3 sequence: CASSFFQSSYNEQFF. The CDR3 DNA sequence: TGTGCCAGCAGTTTTTTTCAGAGCTCCTACAATGAGCAGTTCTTC.

This clonotype has ten or more counts. The CDR3 loop reads CSATPGAFPGETQYF. The CDR3 coding sequence is TGCAGTGCTACCCCCGGAGCCTTCCCCGGGGAGACCCAGTACTTC. This sequence joins TRBV20-1 and TRBJ2-5; D gene unclear. The CDR3 has 15 amino acids. V lost 4 bases to trimming and J lost 5 bases, with 20 bases between them. CDR1 and CDR2 from the germline V gene are DFQATT and SNEGSKA (reference sequence).

This clonotype was counted ten times or more. The chain couples TRBV29-1 to TRBJ2-1; 8 bases fit TRBD2. This CDR3 region has 13 residues. With V trimmed by 5 bases and J by 3 bases, 3 bases remained unmatched. The germline V gene encodes CDR1 SQVTM and CDR2 ANQGSEA. The CDR3 is CSVRSGSYNEQFF. The CDR3 DNA sequence: TGCAGCGTTAGGAGCGGGAGCTACAATGAGCAGTTCTTC.

The V and J genes are TRBV6-1 and TRBJ2-1; D ambiguous. The CDR3 is 12 residues long. V lost 1 base and J lost 8, with 6 bases in between. Germline V gene lookup returns CDR1 MNHNS and CDR2 SASEGT. This CDR3 is CASSEVGDEQFF. The CDR3 nucleotides are TGTGCCAGCAGTGAAGTGGGCGATGAGCAGTTCTTC.

This clonotype has a handful of counts. The chain carries TRBV20-1 and TRBJ1-5; tentative D call: TRBD1 (5 bases). V was clipped by 6 bases and J by 5 bases, with 20 bases between them. CDR3 size: 15 residues. Germline assignment: CDR1 DFQATT and CDR2 SNEGSKA (reference sequence). CDR3 region: CSATQGGSGDQPQHF. In DNA, the CDR3 is TGCAGTGCGACCCAGGGAGGGAGCGGGGATCAGCCCCAGCATTTT.

The V gene is TRBV20-1, the J gene TRBJ1-1; D might be TRBD1 (5 bases). V shed 3 bases and J shed 1 base, with 6 bases lying between them. Per the germline V gene, CDR1 is DFQATT and CDR2 is SNEGSKA (reference sequence). The CDR3 has 12 residues. CDR3 coding DNA: TGCAGTGCTAGCGGGGGGAACACTGAAGCTTTCTTT. Protein sequence: CSASGGNTEAFF.

This clonotype was observed many times. The genes are TRBV5-5 and TRBJ1-5, with 9 nucleotides matching TRBD1. The V gene end was trimmed by 4 bases and the J gene end by 3 bases; junction bases not matched to a gene: 11. Per the germline V gene, CDR1 is SGHKS and CDR2 is YYEKEE (reference sequence). This CDR3 has 17 residues. This chain's CDR3 is CASSTGQGRALNQPQHF. The CDR3 nucleotides read TGTGCCAGCAGCACGGGACAGGGTCGGGCGCTCAATCAGCCCCAGCATTTT.

This clonotype appeared many times. The V call is TRBV7-8, the J call TRBJ2-2; the match to TRBD2 covers 8 bases. CDR1 and CDR2 from the germline V gene are SGHVS and FQNEAQ. V lost 4 bases to trimming and J lost 3 bases; unmatched junction nucleotides: 10. The CDR3 is 17 residues long. The CDR3 sequence: CASSSDPSGQDTGELFF. The CDR3 DNA follows: TGTGCCAGCAGCTCGGACCCTAGCGGGCAGGACACCGGGGAGCTGTTTTTT. The full variable domain, in which reference TRBV7-8 and TRBJ2-2 provide the parts outside the CDR3, is GAGVSQSPRYKVAKRGQDVALRCDPISGHVSLFWYQQALGQGPEFLTYFQNEAQLDKSGLPSDRFFAERPEGSVSTLKIQRTQQEDSAVYLCASSSDPSGQDTGELFFGEGSRLTVL.

At least ten counts were recorded for this clonotype. This chain uses TRBV3-1 with TRBJ1-2; D gene ambiguous. Between the trimmed V and J ends, which lost 3 bases and 3 bases, there was a span of 14 bases. CDR3 size: 15 residues. Germline V gene lookup returns CDR1 LGHDT and CDR2 YNNKEL (reference sequence). CDR3 in amino acids: CASSHSAYGDYGYTF. As DNA, the CDR3 is TGTGCCAGCAGCCATTCGGCTTACGGGGACTATGGCTACACCTTC.

There are many counts of this clonotype. The V gene is TRBV9, the J gene TRBJ2-7; TRBD1 aligns across 9 bases. The CDR3 runs to 14 residues. Losses at the gene ends were 0 bases for V and 6 bases for J; bases not matched to a gene: 4. Germline CDR1 reads SGDLS; CDR2 reads YYNGEE. CDR3 in amino acids: CASSVAGQGFEQYF. The CDR3 DNA reads as TGTGCCAGCAGCGTAGCGGGACAGGGATTCGAGCAGTACTTC.